The 4 T cell receptor beta chains reported below all come from one sample, sequenced in a study of blood T cell repertoires in COVID-19. Clones were sequenced by immunoSEQ multiplex PCR, and TCRdb holds only the in-frame ones, with some missing. Of about 35,000 clones detected, more than 75% appear once; the ten largest clones hold roughly 44%. The sequencing sample was made of peripheral blood. These receptors came from a human donor in a cohort sampled during active COVID-19.

The chain recombines TRBV7-9 with TRBJ1-2, with a tentative D call TRBD1 (6 bases). The CDR3 extends over 13 amino acids. Germline V gene lookup returns CDR1 SEHNR and CDR2 FQNEAQ (reference sequence). V was cut by 5 bases and J by 4 bases, with 11 bases left in between. The CDR3 DNA sequence: TGTGCCAGCAGCCGGGGACAAGCCTATGGCTACACCTTC. This codes for CASSRGQAYGYTF.

The chain links TRBV19 to TRBJ2-5, with D perhaps TRBD1 (5 bases). V lost 5 bases and J 5 bases, leaving 15 bases between the germline ends. Germline V gives CDR1 LNHDA, CDR2 SQIVND (reference sequence). The CDR3 is 14 residues long. The CDR3 here is CASSSGSSGETQYF. CDR3 nucleotide sequence: TGTGCCAGTAGTTCGGGCAGCTCAGGGGAGACCCAGTACTTC.

Here the CDR3 reads CASSYSKQVSSYEQYF. In nucleotides, the CDR3 is TGTGCCAGCAGTTACTCTAAGCAGGTCAGCTCCTACGAGCAGTACTTC. The genes are TRBV6-5 and TRBJ2-7; D is undetermined. Trimming took 0 bases from V and 0 from J, leaving 12 bases between them. The germline V gene has CDR1 MNHEY and CDR2 SVGAGI. This CDR3 region has 16 residues.

The rearrangement links TRBV10-1 to TRBJ1-4; 7 nucleotides align to TRBD1. This CDR3 is built from 13 residues. Per germline, CDR1 WNHNN and CDR2 SYGVQD (reference sequence). The CDR3: CVDTGAQDEKLFF. The CDR3 DNA follows: TGCGTTGATACAGGGGCCCAAGATGAAAAACTGTTTTTT.